The clone carrying this T cell receptor beta chain appeared a few times. This sample stems from a study of T-cell memory formation after mild COVID-19. Looking at the study overall: Largely, the TCR clusters proved donor specific.

The germline gives CDR1 MNHEY, CDR2 SVGEGT. Trimming removed 5 bases from V and 12 bases from J, with 26 bases in between. CDR3 length: 16 amino acids. TCRdb re-called the 5' RACE reads with MiXCR, one entry per CDR3 protein. The sample holds 160,000 or so distinct CDR3 sequences; roughly 30% are singletons and the top ten take about 11%. The TCR was taken from an adult woman who had mild COVID-19 (a few samples of this study predate the infection). Cell type and time point are not known. The chain links TRBV6-2 or TRBV6-3 to TRBJ2-1; weak D call: TRBD2 (6 bases). Sequences were obtained from PBMCs or a T cell subset sorted from them (not recorded which). Here the CDR3 reads CASSIVGTPEKRGQFF. CDR3 sequence (DNA): TGTGCCAGCAGTATCGTCGGGACTCCAGAAAAAAGGGGGCAGTTCTTC.